The 14 T cell receptor beta chains below were found in one sample sequenced in a study of control samples from healthy donors and cancer patients. Produced via immunoSEQ multiplex PCR; TCRdb's table is partial and in-frame only. The table includes about 80,000 clones, roughly 91% detected once. The sequenced sample was blood. Every receptor here comes from a middle-aged man in good health.

This chain links TRBV24-1 with TRBJ1-5; D is uncertain. The ends were cut back, 8 bases at V and 4 bases at J, with 14 bases in the middle. This CDR3 is 14 amino acids long. Per germline, CDR1 KGHDR and CDR2 SFDVKD. CDR3 nucleotides: TGTGCCACCAAAGGGCTGAATGGGAATCAGCCCCAGCATTTT. It is translated as CATKGLNGNQPQHF.

The V gene is TRBV29-1, the J gene TRBJ1-2; D possibly corresponds to TRBD1 (6 bases). V lost 4 bases and J 4 bases, leaving 10 bases between the germline ends. This CDR3 contains 12 residues. Germline-derived CDR1 and CDR2 are SQVTM and ANQGSEA. The CDR3 DNA reads as TGCAGCGTTGGGGACATAGCCTATGGCTACACCTTC. Translating gives CSVGDIAYGYTF.

This chain links TRBV15 with TRBJ1-2; possibly TRBD1 for D (5 bases). The CDR3 extends over 15 amino acids. CDR1 LNHNV and CDR2 YYDKDF come from the germline V gene (reference sequence). V was cut by 5 bases and J by 3 bases, with 16 bases left in between. The CDR3 sequence: CATSPGTVRDYGYTF. CDR3 nucleotide sequence: TGTGCCACCAGCCCGGGGACGGTGCGGGACTATGGCTACACCTTC.

This sequence joins TRBV30 and TRBJ1-5, with D hard to call. The CDR3 length is 14 residues. The V gene lost 2 bases and the J gene lost 7 bases, with 15 bases spanning the gap. The germline gives CDR1 GTSNPN, CDR2 SVGIG (reference sequence). The CDR3 DNA is TGTGCCTGGAGTCCCACTTGGTCTAGGCAGCCCCAGCATTTT. This gives the protein CAWSPTWSRQPQHF.

In its sample, this clone was seen once. The rearrangement joins TRBV30 to TRBJ1-3, with D perhaps matching TRBD1 (5 bases). CDR3 length: 14 amino acids. Germline-derived CDR1 and CDR2 are GTSNPN and SVGIG (reference sequence). V dropped 0 bases and J dropped 2 bases, with 8 bases sitting between them. The CDR3 DNA follows: TGTGCCTGGAGTGTACTCAGGGCTGGAAACACCATATATTTT. Residues: CAWSVLRAGNTIYF. Combining the CDR3 with reference TRBV30 and TRBJ1-3 gives the whole variable domain SQTIHQWPATLVQPVGSPLSLECTVEGTSNPNLYWYRQAAGRGLQLLFYSVGIGQISSEVPQNLSASRPQDRQFILSSKKLLLSDSGFYLCAWSVLRAGNTIYFGEGSWLTVV.

This clone has only one observation. This specimen includes other DNA sequences encoding the same CDR3. J is TRBJ1-2 and V is TRBV6-1; TRBD1 agrees at 8 bases. The CDR3 sequence is 14 residues long. Germline trimming cut 0 bases from V and 8 bases from J; bases unmatched to any gene: 5. CDR1 MNHNS and CDR2 SASEGT come from the germline V gene. CDR3 sequence: CASSEASGGGGYTF. CDR3 DNA: TGTGCCAGCAGTGAAGCCTCAGGGGGCGGCGGCTACACCTTC.

This chain links TRBV5-5 with TRBJ1-2; 10 bases agree with TRBD1. This CDR3 spans 14 amino acids. V was clipped by 0 bases and J by 8 bases; unmatched bases: 4. The germline V gene encodes CDR1 SGHKS and CDR2 YYEKEE (reference sequence). The CDR3 nucleotides are TGTGCCAGCAGCTTGGCCGGGACAGGGGTAGGCTACACCTTC. Translated: CASSLAGTGVGYTF.

CDR3 loop: CAWSGELTETQYF. CDR3 coding DNA: TGTGCCTGGAGTGGGGAACTTACGGAGACCCAGTACTTC. This rearrangement joins TRBV30 to TRBJ2-5; no clear D. This CDR3 comprises 13 residues. Between the trimmed V and J ends, which lost 1 base and 5 bases, there was a span of 11 bases. Germline V lookup: CDR1 GTSNPN, CDR2 SVGIG (reference sequence).

This chain links TRBV24-1 with TRBJ2-7; D unresolved. Deletions cut 2 bases from V and 6 bases from J, with 7 bases between. This CDR3 has 12 amino acids. Germline CDR1 reads KGHDR; CDR2 reads SFDVKD. The DNA of the CDR3 is TGTGCCACCAGTGATTATGATACCGAGCAGTACTTC. Amino acids: CATSDYDTEQYF.

The gene calls are TRBV24-1 and TRBJ1-5; a weak D match, TRBD1 (5 bases). V was cut by 0 bases and J by 6 bases, with 11 bases left in between. The CDR3 totals 15 residues. Germline V lookup: CDR1 KGHDR, CDR2 SFDVKD. The CDR3 loop is CATSDLSRVCQPQHF. The CDR3 DNA reads TGTGCCACCAGTGATTTGTCCAGGGTCTGTCAGCCCCAGCATTTT.

This clone showed up just once. V and J are TRBV11-3 and TRBJ2-5, with TRBD1 as a possible D gene (6 bases). With 5 bases removed from V and 5 bases from J, the gap between germline ends came to 12 bases. This CDR3 has 13 amino acids. The germline V gene has CDR1 SGHNT and CDR2 YENEEA. The CDR3 region is CASSSRGRETQYF. The CDR3 DNA is TGTGCCAGCAGCAGCAGGGGCCGGGAGACCCAGTACTTC.

The rearrangement links TRBV6-5 to TRBJ1-1; possibly TRBD1 for D (5 bases). The V end was cut by 6 bases, the J end by 3 bases, with 14 bases between. The CDR3 sequence is 14 residues long. The germline V gene has CDR1 MNHEY and CDR2 SVGAGI. The DNA for the CDR3 is TGTGCCAGCAGCTCTGGTTGGGGGTACACTGAAGCTTTCTTT. Translating gives CASSSGWGYTEAFF.

The CDR3 sequence is CASSGLAGGTPTDTQYF. CDR3 nucleotide sequence: TGCGCCAGCAGCGGACTAGCGGGGGGCACCCCCACAGATACGCAGTATTTT. The V gene is TRBV5-1, the J gene TRBJ2-3; 14 positions match TRBD2. The CDR3 spans 17 residues. With 4 bases clipped from V and 2 bases from J, the junction kept 6 bases outside the gene matches. Per the germline V gene, CDR1 is SGHRS and CDR2 is YFSETQ.

The chain employs TRBV27 and TRBJ2-1; TRBD2 is a possible D gene (5 bases). The CDR3 totals 14 residues. CDR1 and CDR2 (germline): MNHEY, SMNVEV (reference sequence). Trimming shortened V by 5 bases and J by 3 bases, and 11 bases separated the two germline ends. The CDR3 DNA is TGTGCCAGCAGTCGCCGGGGAATCTACAATGAGCAGTTCTTC. This sequence encodes CASSRRGIYNEQFF.